This TCR beta chain was obtained from a study of cytomegalovirus exposure and HLA in healthy donors. This clone has only one observation. Its antigen remains unidentified. Trimming stripped 2 bases from V and 0 bases from J, with 10 bases between. CDR3 size: 16 residues. In germline, CDR1 is MNHEY, CDR2 SMNVEV (reference sequence). Findings and limits, study-wide: A list of about 160 TCR beta chains associated with cytomegalovirus was given. HLA allele associations emerged for roughly 17,000 TCR beta sequences in a later analysis, at 0.05 false discovery rate. Other equally common chains were less clonally expanded than HLA-associated TCR beta chains, a later analysis showed. A later analysis linked a missense variant in DCLRE1C to the trimming of TCR beta V and J genes.

The PCR was carried out with 60 Vbeta primers and 13 Jbeta primers. The table came from immunoSEQ multiplex PCR; TCRdb's copy has only in-frame clones and leaves some out. The sample carries 140,000 or so clones, 74% recorded once. The sample comprised PBMCs. This chain links TRBV27 with TRBJ2-2, with D maybe TRBD2 (5 bases). The sequence came from a man aged 18 to 35 in good health and CMV-seropositive. This chain's CDR3 is CASSLRTPANTGELFF. The CDR3 DNA sequence: TGTGCCAGCAGTTTAAGGACTCCCGCGAACACCGGGGAGCTGTTTTTT.